This T cell receptor (beta chain) derives from a study of blood T cell repertoires in COVID-19. Germline assignment: CDR1 MNHEY and CDR2 SVGAGI. V lost 5 bases to trimming and J lost 4 bases; unmatched junction nucleotides: 3. The CDR3 totals 15 residues. Data came from immunoSEQ multiplex PCR; TCRdb stores just in-frame clones and leaves some out. The sample carries about 240,000 clones, around 88% recorded once. The chain carries TRBV6-5 and TRBJ2-2; 11 bases align to TRBD2. The sequencing sample was made of PBMCs or T cells enriched from blood (not recorded which). This TCR was sampled from a woman in her thirties or forties with acute COVID-19. The CDR3 is CASSTSGSATGELFF. The CDR3, as DNA: TGTGCCAGCAGTACTAGCGGGAGTGCCACCGGGGAGCTGTTTTTT.